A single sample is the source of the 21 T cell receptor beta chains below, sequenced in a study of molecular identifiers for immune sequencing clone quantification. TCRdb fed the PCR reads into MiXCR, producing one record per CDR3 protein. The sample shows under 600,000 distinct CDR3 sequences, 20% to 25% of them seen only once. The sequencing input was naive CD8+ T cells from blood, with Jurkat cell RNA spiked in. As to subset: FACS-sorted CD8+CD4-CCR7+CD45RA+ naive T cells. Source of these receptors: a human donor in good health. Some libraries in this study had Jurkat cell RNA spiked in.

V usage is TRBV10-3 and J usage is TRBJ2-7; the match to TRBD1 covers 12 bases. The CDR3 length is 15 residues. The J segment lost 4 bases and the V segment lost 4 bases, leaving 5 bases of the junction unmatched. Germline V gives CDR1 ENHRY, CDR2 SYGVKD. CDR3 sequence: CAISGAGQGAYEQYF. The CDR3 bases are TGTGCCATCAGTGGCGCGGGACAGGGGGCATACGAGCAGTACTTC.

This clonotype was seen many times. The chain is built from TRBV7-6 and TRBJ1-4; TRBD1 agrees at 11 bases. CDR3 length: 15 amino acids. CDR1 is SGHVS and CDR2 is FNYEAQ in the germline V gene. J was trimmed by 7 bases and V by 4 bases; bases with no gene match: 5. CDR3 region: CASSSLGQGVEKLFF. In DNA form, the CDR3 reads TGTGCCAGCAGCTCCTTGGGACAGGGGGTTGAAAAACTGTTTTTT.

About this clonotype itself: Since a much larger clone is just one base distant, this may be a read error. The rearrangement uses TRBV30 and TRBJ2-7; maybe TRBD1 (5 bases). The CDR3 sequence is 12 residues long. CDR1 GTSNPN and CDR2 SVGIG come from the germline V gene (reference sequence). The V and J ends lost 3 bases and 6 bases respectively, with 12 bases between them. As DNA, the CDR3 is TGTGCCTGGAGAGATGGCAGGGCCGAGCAGTACTTC. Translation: CAWRDGRAEQYF.

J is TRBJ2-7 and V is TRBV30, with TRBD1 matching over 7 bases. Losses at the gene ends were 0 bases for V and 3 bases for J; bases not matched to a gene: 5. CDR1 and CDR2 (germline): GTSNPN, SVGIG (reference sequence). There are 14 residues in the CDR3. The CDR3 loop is CAWSVGPGGYEQYF. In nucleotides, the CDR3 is TGTGCCTGGAGTGTAGGTCCAGGGGGCTACGAGCAGTACTTC.

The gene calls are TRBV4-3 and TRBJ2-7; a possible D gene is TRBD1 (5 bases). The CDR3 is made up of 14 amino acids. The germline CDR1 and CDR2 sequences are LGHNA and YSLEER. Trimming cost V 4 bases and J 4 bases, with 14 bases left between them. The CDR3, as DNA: TGCGCCAGCAGCCCCGGTCTGCCAGGGTACGAGCAGTACTTC. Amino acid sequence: CASSPGLPGYEQYF.

CDR3 sequence reads: CASRQLAGEYYEQYF. CDR3 nucleotide sequence: TGTGCCAGCCGCCAACTAGCGGGAGAATACTACGAGCAGTACTTC. The chain employs TRBV28 and TRBJ2-7, with 11 bases fitting TRBD2. This CDR3 has 15 amino acids. CDR1 is MDHEN and CDR2 is SYDVKM in the germline V gene. Trimming at V came to 8 bases and at J to 3 bases, leaving 9 bases not matched to a gene.

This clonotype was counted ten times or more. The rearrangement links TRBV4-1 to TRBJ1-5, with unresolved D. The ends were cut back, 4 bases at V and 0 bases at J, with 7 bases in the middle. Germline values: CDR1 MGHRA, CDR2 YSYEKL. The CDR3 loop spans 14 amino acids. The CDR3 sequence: CASSPRHSNQPQHF. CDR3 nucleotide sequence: TGCGCCAGCAGCCCAAGACATAGCAATCAGCCCCAGCATTTT.

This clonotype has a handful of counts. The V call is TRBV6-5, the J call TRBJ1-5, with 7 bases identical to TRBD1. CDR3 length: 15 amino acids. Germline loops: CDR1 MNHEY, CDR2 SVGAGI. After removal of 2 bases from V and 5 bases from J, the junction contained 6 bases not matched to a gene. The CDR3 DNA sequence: TGTGCCAGCAGTTACCGGGCCAGGGGGGATCAGCCCCAGCATTTT. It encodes CASSYRARGDQPQHF.

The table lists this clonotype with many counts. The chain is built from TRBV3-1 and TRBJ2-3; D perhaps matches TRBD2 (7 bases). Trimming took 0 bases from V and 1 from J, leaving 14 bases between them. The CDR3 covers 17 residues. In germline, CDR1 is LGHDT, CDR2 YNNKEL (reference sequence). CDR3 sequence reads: CASSQDGGQRGTDTQYF. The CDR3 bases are TGTGCCAGCAGCCAAGACGGGGGGCAACGAGGCACAGATACGCAGTATTTT.

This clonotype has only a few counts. Here the CDR3 DNA reads TGCAGCGTTTTAGCCTACAACTACGAGCAGTACTTC. This gives the protein CSVLAYNYEQYF. The V gene is TRBV29-1, the J gene TRBJ2-7; D is undetermined. Germline loops: CDR1 SQVTM, CDR2 ANQGSEA. There are 12 residues in the CDR3. V lost 5 bases, J lost 3 bases, and 11 bases lay in between.

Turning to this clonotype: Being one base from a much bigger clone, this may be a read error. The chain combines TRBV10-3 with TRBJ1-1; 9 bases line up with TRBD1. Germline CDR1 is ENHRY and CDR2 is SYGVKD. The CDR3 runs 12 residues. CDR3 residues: CANGQGRTEASF. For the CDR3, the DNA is TGTGCCAATGGACAGGGGCGCACTGAAGCTTCCTTT.

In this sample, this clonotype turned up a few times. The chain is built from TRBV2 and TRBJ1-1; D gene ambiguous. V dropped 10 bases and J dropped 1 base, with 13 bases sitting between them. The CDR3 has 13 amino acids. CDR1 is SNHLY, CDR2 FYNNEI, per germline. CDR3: CATARTPNTEAFF. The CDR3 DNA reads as TGTGCCACCGCCAGGACGCCGAACACTGAAGCTTTCTTT.

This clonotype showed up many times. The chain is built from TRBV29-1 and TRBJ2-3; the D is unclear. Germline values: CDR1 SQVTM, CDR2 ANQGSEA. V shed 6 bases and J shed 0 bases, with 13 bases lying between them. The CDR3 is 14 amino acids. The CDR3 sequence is CSVRSLTSTDTQYF. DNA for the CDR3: TGCAGCGTCCGGTCCCTTACTAGCACAGATACGCAGTATTTT.

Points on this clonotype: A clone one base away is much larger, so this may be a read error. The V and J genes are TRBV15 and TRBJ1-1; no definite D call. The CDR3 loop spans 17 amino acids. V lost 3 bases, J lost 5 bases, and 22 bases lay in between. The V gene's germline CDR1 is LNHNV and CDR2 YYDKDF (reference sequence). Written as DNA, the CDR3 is TGTGCCACCAGCAGCGGGCGGGCAAGGAAAGGGAGGACTGAAGCTTTCTTT. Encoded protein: CATSSGRARKGRTEAFF. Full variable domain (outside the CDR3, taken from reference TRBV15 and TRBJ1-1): DAMVIQNPRYQVTQFGKPVTLSCSQTLNHNVMYWYQQKSSQAPKLLFHYYDKDFNNEADTPDNFQSRRPNTSFCFLDIRSPGLGDTAMYLCATSSGRARKGRTEAFFGQGTRLTVV.

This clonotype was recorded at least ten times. The CDR3 is CASSSSSGRALEQYF. Here the CDR3 DNA reads TGTGCCAGCAGTTCCTCTAGCGGGAGGGCCCTCGAGCAGTACTTC. V and J are TRBV7-9 and TRBJ2-7; 12 nucleotides line up with TRBD2. From germline, CDR1 is SEHNR and CDR2 FQNEAQ (reference sequence). J was trimmed by 6 bases and V by 6 bases; bases with no gene match: 9. The CDR3 has 15 residues.

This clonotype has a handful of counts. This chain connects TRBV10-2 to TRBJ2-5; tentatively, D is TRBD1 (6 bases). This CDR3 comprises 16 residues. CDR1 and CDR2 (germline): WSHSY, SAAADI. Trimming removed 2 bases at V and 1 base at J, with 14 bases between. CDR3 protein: CASSEMVGATQETQYF. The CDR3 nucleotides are TGCGCCAGCAGTGAGATGGTGGGGGCAACCCAAGAGACCCAGTACTTC.

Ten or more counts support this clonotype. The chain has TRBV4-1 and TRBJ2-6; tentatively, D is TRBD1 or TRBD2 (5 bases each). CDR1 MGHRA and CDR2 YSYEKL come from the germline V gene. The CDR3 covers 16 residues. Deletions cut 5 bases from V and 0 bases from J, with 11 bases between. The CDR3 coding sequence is TGCGCCAGCAGCGGGGGAAGGTCCTCTGGGGCCAACGTCCTGACTTTC. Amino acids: CASSGGRSSGANVLTF.

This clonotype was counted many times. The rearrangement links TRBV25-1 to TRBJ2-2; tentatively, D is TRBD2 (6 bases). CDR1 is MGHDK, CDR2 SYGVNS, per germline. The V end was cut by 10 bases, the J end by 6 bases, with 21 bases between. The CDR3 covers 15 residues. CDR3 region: CATEDQGLSPGELFF. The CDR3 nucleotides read TGTGCCACCGAGGACCAGGGACTCTCTCCCGGGGAGCTGTTTTTT.

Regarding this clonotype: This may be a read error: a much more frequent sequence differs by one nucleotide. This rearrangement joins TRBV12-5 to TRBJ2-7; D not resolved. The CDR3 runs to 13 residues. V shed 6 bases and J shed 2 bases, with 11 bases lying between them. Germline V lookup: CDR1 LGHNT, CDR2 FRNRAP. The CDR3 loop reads CASGSTLAYEQYF. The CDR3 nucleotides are TGTGCTAGTGGGTCGACGCTAGCCTACGAGCAGTACTTC.

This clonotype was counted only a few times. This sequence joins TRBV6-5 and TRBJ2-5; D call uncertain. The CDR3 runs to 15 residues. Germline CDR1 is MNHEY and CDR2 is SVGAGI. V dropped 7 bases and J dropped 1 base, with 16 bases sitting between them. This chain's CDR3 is CASNPTGGIQETQYF. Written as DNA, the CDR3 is TGTGCCAGCAACCCAACCGGCGGAATCCAAGAGACCCAGTACTTC.

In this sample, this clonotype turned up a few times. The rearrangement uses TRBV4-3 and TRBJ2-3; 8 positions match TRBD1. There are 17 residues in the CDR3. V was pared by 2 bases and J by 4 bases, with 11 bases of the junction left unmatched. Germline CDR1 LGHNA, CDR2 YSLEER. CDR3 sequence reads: CASSQQVGRGRADTQYF. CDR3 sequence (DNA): TGCGCCAGCAGCCAACAAGTGGGCAGGGGGCGAGCAGATACGCAGTATTTT.